These 24 T cell receptor beta chains were sequenced from one sample in a study of T-cell reconstitution after alpha-beta-depleted transplantation in children. This sample's TCRbeta library carried unique molecular identifier barcodes. TCRdb itself ran the PCR reads through MiXCR, one entry per CDR3 protein. This sample has roughly 500,000 distinct CDR3 sequences, with about 30% found just once. This specimen consisted of PBMCs from the stem cell graft donor, obtained from the stem cell graft. The receptors here all came from a human donor who donated a stem cell graft to a child with aplastic anemia.

The chain recombines TRBV5-4 with TRBJ2-3, with TRBD2 matching over 14 bases. J lost 1 base, V lost 0 bases, and 7 bases had no gene match. CDR1 is SGHNT and CDR2 is YYREEE in the germline V gene (reference sequence). The CDR3 contains 19 residues. The CDR3 loop reads CASSLGGLAGVMGTDTQYF. The DNA of the CDR3 is TGTGCCAGCAGCTTGGGGGGACTAGCGGGAGTGATGGGCACAGATACGCAGTATTTT.

This clonotype was detected only a few times. The V and J genes are TRBV20-1 and TRBJ1-1; D is ambiguous. This CDR3 spans 16 amino acids. Deletions cut 0 bases from V and 4 bases from J, with 18 bases between. Germline values: CDR1 DFQATT, CDR2 SNEGSKA (reference sequence). The CDR3 loop reads CSAREGTALAATEAFF. CDR3 bases: TGCAGTGCTAGAGAGGGAACAGCCTTGGCAGCCACTGAAGCTTTCTTT.

Note on this clonotype: A much larger clone lies one base from this, so it may be a read error. The chain recombines TRBV20-1 with TRBJ2-1, with D possibly being TRBD2 (6 bases). The V gene's germline CDR1 is DFQATT and CDR2 SNEGSKA (reference sequence). The CDR3 has 15 residues. CDR3 loop: CTAMAKAGGSNEQFF. The CDR3 DNA follows: TGCACTGCGATGGCTAAAGCGGGCGGATCCAATGAGCAGTTCTTC.

The DNA of the CDR3 is TGTGCCAGCAGCGTAGATTCCGGGACAGTGAACACTGAAGCTTTCTTT. Its translation: CASSVDSGTVNTEAFF. The rearrangement links TRBV9 to TRBJ1-1, with 7 bases aligning to TRBD1. The CDR3 is made up of 16 amino acids. CDR1 and CDR2 (germline): SGDLS, YYNGEE. V was clipped by 0 bases and J by 0 bases; unmatched bases: 5.

This clonotype was recorded a few times. This rearrangement joins TRBV6-5 to TRBJ2-2; 14 bases line up with TRBD2. Unmatched junction bases numbered 6, after V lost 4 bases and J lost 2 bases. The CDR3 spans 18 residues. The germline gives CDR1 MNHEY, CDR2 SVGAGI. This CDR3 is CASSWSGLAGVNTGELFF. CDR3 bases: TGTGCCAGCAGTTGGTCGGGACTAGCGGGAGTTAACACCGGGGAGCTGTTTTTT.

This clonotype showed up just once. The chain recombines TRBV11-2 with TRBJ1-6; D may be TRBD1 (5 bases). The germline V and J ends were trimmed by 7 bases and 8 bases, with 18 bases remaining between them. CDR1 SGHAT and CDR2 FQNNGV come from the germline V gene. The CDR3 sequence is 15 residues long. The CDR3 protein is CASTKLGPLDSPLHF. CDR3 bases: TGTGCCAGCACCAAACTGGGACCGCTCGATTCACCCCTCCACTTT.

This clonotype has at least ten counts. The chain joins TRBV11-1 to TRBJ2-7; D is possibly TRBD1 (6 bases). CDR1 SGHAT and CDR2 FQDESV come from the germline V gene (reference sequence). Trimming removed 5 bases at V and 3 bases at J, with 17 bases between. This CDR3 comprises 15 residues. The CDR3 bases are TGTGCCAGCAGCGGACAGCGCAGTTGGAACTACGAGCAGTACTTC. Translation: CASSGQRSWNYEQYF.

V usage is TRBV7-9 and J usage is TRBJ2-4; D is undetermined. Per the germline V gene, CDR1 is SEHNR and CDR2 is FQNEAQ (reference sequence). Trimming cost V 1 base and J 7 bases, with 20 bases left between them. The CDR3 contains 17 residues. CDR3 nucleotide sequence: TGTGCCAGCAGCTTAGTCTGGGCTGGCGATTCAAACAACATTCAGTACTTC. Its protein is CASSLVWAGDSNNIQYF.

The V and J genes are TRBV28 and TRBJ2-1; 7 positions agree with TRBD1. V lost 6 bases and J lost 9; bases outside the gene matches: 5. This CDR3 is 12 amino acids long. Germline V gene lookup returns CDR1 MDHEN and CDR2 SYDVKM. The CDR3 coding sequence is TGTGCCAGCAGAACAGGGGTTAGTGAGCAGTTCTTC. This translates into CASRTGVSEQFF.

V and J are TRBV6-2 or TRBV6-3 and TRBJ2-7; unclear D gene. The germline V gene encodes CDR1 MNHEY and CDR2 SVGEGT. Trimming shortened V by 5 bases and J by 2 bases, and 13 bases separated the two germline ends. CDR3 length: 14 amino acids. The DNA for the CDR3 is TGTGCCAGCAGTATAGAGGAGAGCGCCTACGAGCAGTACGTC. Its translation is CASSIEESAYEQYV.

This clonotype has a handful of counts. The gene calls are TRBV29-1 and TRBJ2-6, with D perhaps matching TRBD1 or TRBD2 (5 bases each). Per the germline V gene, CDR1 is SQVTM and CDR2 is ANQGSEA. V lost 5 bases and J lost 0, with 14 bases in between. This CDR3 contains 16 residues. The CDR3 bases are TGCAGCGTTTTTGACAGCGGTATCTCTGGGGCCAACGTCCTGACTTTC. Protein: CSVFDSGISGANVLTF.

This clonotype was observed a few times. The J gene is TRBJ1-4, the V gene TRBV9; 7 positions match TRBD1. The germline gives CDR1 SGDLS, CDR2 YYNGEE. V trimming: 3 bases; J trimming: 0 bases; junction bases outside the gene matches: 2. The CDR3 covers 15 residues. In DNA form, the CDR3 reads TGTGCCAGCAGCGCTGGACAGGCAACTAATGAAAAACTGTTTTTT. This encodes CASSAGQATNEKLFF.

This clonotype was picked up a small number of times. The chain links TRBV6-1 to TRBJ1-2; TRBD1 agrees at 7 bases. Germline V lookup: CDR1 MNHNS, CDR2 SASEGT. V trimming: 0 bases; J trimming: 4 bases; junction bases outside the gene matches: 2. The CDR3 loop spans 14 amino acids. For the CDR3, the DNA is TGTGCCAGCAGTGAAGCCGGGACAGTCTATGGCTACACCTTC. Its translation is CASSEAGTVYGYTF.

This clonotype turned up a few times. This chain uses TRBV20-1 with TRBJ2-7; 9 positions agree with TRBD1. CDR1 and CDR2 from the germline V gene are DFQATT and SNEGSKA (reference sequence). J was trimmed by 6 bases and V by 6 bases; bases with no gene match: 6. CDR3 size: 12 residues. Written as DNA, the CDR3 is TGCAGTGCGGGGAGGACAGGGGTCGAGCAGTACTTC. It specifies CSAGRTGVEQYF.

This clonotype showed up just a few times. The genes are TRBV6-5 and TRBJ1-5; 7 bases line up with TRBD1. Germline CDR1 reads MNHEY; CDR2 reads SVGAGI. V lost 4 bases to trimming and J lost 2 bases; unmatched junction nucleotides: 8. The CDR3 is 16 residues long. As DNA, the CDR3 is TGTGCCAGCAGTTCCTCCGGGACAGCCGGCAATCAGCCCCAGCATTTT. Translated: CASSSSGTAGNQPQHF.

The chain combines TRBV20-1 with TRBJ2-1, with 14 bases fitting TRBD2. The length of the CDR3 is 14 residues. Germline CDR1 is DFQATT and CDR2 is SNEGSKA (reference sequence). J lost 9 bases, V lost 4 bases, and 5 bases had no gene match. CDR3 residues: CSANKGLAGGEQFF. The CDR3 DNA sequence: TGCAGTGCTAATAAAGGACTAGCGGGAGGTGAGCAGTTCTTC.

This clonotype was detected a few times. V usage is TRBV18 and J usage is TRBJ2-5; TRBD1 might be the D (5 bases). The CDR3 runs 13 residues. Trimming shortened V by 6 bases and J by 3 bases, and 11 bases separated the two germline ends. Germline-derived CDR1 and CDR2 are KGHSH and LQKENI. CDR3 DNA: TGTGCCAGCTCGCCTCAGGGAAAAGAGACCCAGTACTTC. Translated, it gives CASSPQGKETQYF.

This chain connects TRBV10-3 to TRBJ2-7, with D tentatively TRBD1 (5 bases). V dropped 6 bases and J dropped 0 bases, with 9 bases sitting between them. The CDR3 runs 13 residues. Germline values: CDR1 ENHRY, CDR2 SYGVKD. This chain's CDR3 is CAISPQGSYEQYV. The CDR3 region has the DNA TGTGCCATCAGCCCCCAGGGCTCCTACGAGCAGTACGTC.

This clonotype was observed a few times. The chain carries TRBV7-9 and TRBJ2-6; no firm D call. The CDR3 has 15 residues. The ends were cut back, 2 bases at V and 4 bases at J, with 9 bases in the middle. Germline assignment: CDR1 SEHNR and CDR2 FQNEAQ (reference sequence). The CDR3 DNA reads as TGTGCCAGCAGCTTATCGGGTAGGGGGGCCAACGTCCTGACTTTC. Encoded protein: CASSLSGRGANVLTF.

The V call is TRBV19, the J call TRBJ1-2; no firm D call. The CDR3 loop spans 13 amino acids. The ends were cut back, 10 bases at V and 2 bases at J, with 14 bases in the middle. CDR1 is LNHDA, CDR2 SQIVND, per germline (reference sequence). The CDR3 region is CATKGSTNYGYTF. The CDR3 nucleotides read TGTGCCACTAAGGGCTCAACGAACTATGGCTACACCTTC. Full variable domain (remainder filled in from reference TRBV19 and TRBJ1-2): DGGITQSPKYLFRKEGQNVTLSCEQNLNHDAMYWYRQDPGQGLRLIYYSQIVNDFQKGDIAEGYSVSREKKESFPLTVTSAQKNPTAFYLCATKGSTNYGYTFGSGTRLTVV.

This sequence joins TRBV29-1 and TRBJ2-3; D gene ambiguous. The CDR3 consists of 11 residues. Germline V gives CDR1 SQVTM, CDR2 ANQGSEA. The ends were cut back, 1 base at V and 3 bases at J, with 2 bases in the middle. The CDR3 sequence is CSVEATDTQYF. The CDR3 DNA sequence: TGCAGCGTTGAAGCTACAGATACGCAGTATTTT.

Points on this clonotype: Given the absence of the conserved phenylalanine or tryptophan at the CDR3 end, a read error is likely. The V call is TRBV20-1, the J call TRBJ2-1, with 7 bases aligning to TRBD1. The CDR3 sequence is 13 residues long. The ends lost 0 bases at V and 9 bases at J; junction bases unmatched: 5. Germline values: CDR1 DFQATT, CDR2 SNEGSKA (reference sequence). DNA for the CDR3: TGCAGTGCTAGAGACCTCAGGGGGTCTGAGCAGTTCCTC. Protein: CSARDLRGSEQFL.

The chain links TRBV6-1 to TRBJ1-4; no firm D call. The V end lost 7 bases, the J end lost 5 bases, and 17 bases lay between the germline ends. The CDR3 length is 15 residues. Germline V gene lookup returns CDR1 MNHNS and CDR2 SASEGT. CDR3 in amino acids: CASTPRGGGNEKLFF. Written as DNA, the CDR3 is TGTGCCAGCACTCCGAGAGGAGGAGGGAATGAAAAACTGTTTTTT.

About this clonotype: One end of the junction fails to match germline, which may point to a read error. The rearrangement joins TRBV7-2 to TRBJ2-5; TRBD1 matches 11 bases. The CDR3 runs to 14 residues. Looked up from germline, CDR1 is SGHTA and CDR2 is FQGNSA. The CDR3 DNA follows: TGTGCCAGCAGTACGGACAGGGGGCGAGAGACCCATTACTTC. The encoded protein is CASSTDRGRETHYF.